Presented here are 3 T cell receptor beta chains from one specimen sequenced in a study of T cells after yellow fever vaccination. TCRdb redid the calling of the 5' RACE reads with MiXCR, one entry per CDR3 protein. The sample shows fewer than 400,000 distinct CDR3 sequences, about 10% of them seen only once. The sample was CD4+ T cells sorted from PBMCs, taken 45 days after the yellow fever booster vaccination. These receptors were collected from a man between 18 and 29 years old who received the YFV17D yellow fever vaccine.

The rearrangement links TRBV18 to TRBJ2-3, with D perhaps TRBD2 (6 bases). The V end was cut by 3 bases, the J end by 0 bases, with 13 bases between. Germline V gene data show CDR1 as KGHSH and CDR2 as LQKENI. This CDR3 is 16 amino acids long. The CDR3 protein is CASSPRRGLSTDTQYF. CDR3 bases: TGTGCCAGCTCACCTCGGAGGGGCCTTAGCACAGATACGCAGTATTTT.

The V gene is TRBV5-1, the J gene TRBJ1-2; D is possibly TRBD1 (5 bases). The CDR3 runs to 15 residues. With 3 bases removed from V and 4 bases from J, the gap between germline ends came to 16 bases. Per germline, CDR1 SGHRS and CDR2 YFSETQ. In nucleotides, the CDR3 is TGCGCCAGCAGCTCCCCAAATTCAGGGTCCTATGGCTACACCTTC. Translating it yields CASSSPNSGSYGYTF.

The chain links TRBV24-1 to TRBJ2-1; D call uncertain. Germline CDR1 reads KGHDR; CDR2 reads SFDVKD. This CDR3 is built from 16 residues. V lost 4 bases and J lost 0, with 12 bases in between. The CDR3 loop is CATSDSKADSYNEQFF. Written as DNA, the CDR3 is TGTGCCACCAGTGACTCAAAGGCCGACTCCTACAATGAGCAGTTCTTC.